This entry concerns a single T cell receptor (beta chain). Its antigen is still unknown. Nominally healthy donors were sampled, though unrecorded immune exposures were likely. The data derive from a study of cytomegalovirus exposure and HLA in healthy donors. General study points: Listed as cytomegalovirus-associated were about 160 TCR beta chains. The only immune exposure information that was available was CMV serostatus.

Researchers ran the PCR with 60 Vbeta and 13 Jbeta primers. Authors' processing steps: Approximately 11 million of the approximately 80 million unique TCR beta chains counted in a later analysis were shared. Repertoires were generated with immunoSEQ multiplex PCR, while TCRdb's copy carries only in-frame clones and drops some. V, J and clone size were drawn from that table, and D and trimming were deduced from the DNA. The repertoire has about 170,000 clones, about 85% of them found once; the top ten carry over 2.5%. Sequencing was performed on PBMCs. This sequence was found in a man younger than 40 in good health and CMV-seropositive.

CDR3 sequence reads: CASMSRDILNYGYTF. The CDR3 DNA sequence: TGTGCCAGTATGAGCCGGGACATCCTTAACTATGGCTACACCTTC. The V and J genes are TRBV7-9 and TRBJ1-2; weak D call: TRBD1 (6 bases). Trimming stripped 9 bases from V and 1 base from J, with 18 bases between. Germline CDR1 SEHNR, CDR2 FQNEAQ (reference sequence). CDR3 size: 15 residues.